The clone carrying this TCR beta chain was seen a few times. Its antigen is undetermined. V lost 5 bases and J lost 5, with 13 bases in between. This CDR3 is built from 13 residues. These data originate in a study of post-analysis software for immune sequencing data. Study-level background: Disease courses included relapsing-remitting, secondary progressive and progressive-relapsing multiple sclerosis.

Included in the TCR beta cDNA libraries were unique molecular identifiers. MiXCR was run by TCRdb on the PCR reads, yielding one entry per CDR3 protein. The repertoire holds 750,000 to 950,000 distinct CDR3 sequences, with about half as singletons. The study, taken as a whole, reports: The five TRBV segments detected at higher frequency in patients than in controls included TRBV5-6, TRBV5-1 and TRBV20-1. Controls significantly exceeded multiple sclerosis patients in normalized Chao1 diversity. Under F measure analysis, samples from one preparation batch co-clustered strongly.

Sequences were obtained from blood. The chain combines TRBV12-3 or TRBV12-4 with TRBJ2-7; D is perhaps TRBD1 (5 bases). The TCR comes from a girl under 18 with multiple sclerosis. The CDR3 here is CASSPGDSDEQYF. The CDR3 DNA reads TGTGCCAGCAGTCCAGGCGACAGCGACGAGCAGTACTTC.